This T cell receptor (beta chain) came from a study of blood T cell repertoires in COVID-19 (dated by TCRdb to about 2020). Concerning the study at large: Samples from collaborators originated in the United States, Italy and Spain and spanned both the acute and convalescent phases of COVID-19. The material from the prospective study consisted of cDNA or gDNA derived from T cells, B-cell-depleted T cells, or PBMCs. Deeply sampled blood TCRbeta repertoires from subjects exposed to, actively infected with, or recovered from COVID-19 were included in the dataset. A freely available public database, intended as a resource for researchers studying the immune response to SARS-CoV-2, is where the repertoires were released. Samples were obtained from the ongoing ImmuneRACE study (first 160 participants) and from roughly 1,300 subjects provided by 6 global collaborators. Sample metadata almost always included a de-identified subject ID, COVID-19 status, age in years and sex. HLA class I and class II types, where available, came from metadata supplied by the sample provider rather than from assay-based typing.

This clone came up a few times. Its antigen is still unknown. No clone much larger than this one lies a single base away; base qualities are absent. The CDR3 goes from the cysteine to the phenylalanine over 12 residues. The sequence is cut down to CDR3 DNA, 36 bases in frame from base 1. V drops 3 bases and J drops 7 bases, leaving 10 bases in between. From a lookup of the germline V gene (reference sequence), CDR1 and CDR2 are LNHNV and YYDKDF. The paper as a whole reports these results and caveats: The amount of clinical and demographic metadata varied by source and participant and was provided uncurated.

At one collaborating source in Seattle, patients were enrolled during active infection and were followed longitudinally through the course of disease. The collaborating institutions used their own protocols to collect whole blood in K2EDTA tubes. For TCRbeta analysis, collaborators shipped samples in one of three forms: frozen whole blood, isolated PBMCs, or DNA extracted from either of those sample types. TCRbeta CDR3 regions were amplified from genomic DNA by means of the immunoSEQ Assay, a bias-controlled multiplex PCR. Under the source paper's analysis protocol: The number of nucleated cells in each sample was estimated from the amplification of reference gene primers within the assay. Sequence reads were collapsed and filtered to measure the absolute abundance of every unique TCRbeta CDR3 rearrangement. For each sample, productive Simpson clonality was calculated by taking the square root of Simpson's diversity index across productive rearrangements. What TCRdb holds here is the immuneACCESS table cut down to in-frame rearrangements. Part of the clones is not present; checked against another copy, under half of the missing clones reflect an unresolved V gene, and the others are unexplained. V and J calls and clone size are given by that table; D and trimming were obtained from the DNA. Across this sample there are 250,000 or so clones, with around 90% seen only once. The ten largest clonotypes hold around 2.3% of the sample.

In this chain, TRBV15 is recombined with TRBJ2-7; TRBD1 is a possible D gene, resting on 5 matching bases. The material sequenced was peripheral blood. The clonotype comes from an older woman with COVID-19, enrolled during active disease. CDR3 sequence: CATSSSGIEQYF. The DNA reads as follows: TGTGCCACCAGCAGCTCAGGGATAGAGCAGTACTTC. Reference TRBV15 and TRBJ2-7 genes cover what lies past the CDR3, so the full variable domain is DAMVIQNPRYQVTQFGKPVTLSCSQTLNHNVMYWYQQKSSQAPKLLFHYYDKDFNNEADTPDNFQSRRPNTSFCFLDIRSPGLGDTAMYLCATSSSGIEQYFGPGTRLTVT.